This entry concerns a single T cell receptor (beta chain). Its matching antigen is unknown. This sample was included in a study of Ad26.COV2.S vaccination and SARS-CoV-2 variants. Broader study findings: An underestimation of total T cell responses may have resulted from the TCR breadth and depth analyses. Measurement of non-spike TCR breadth gave similar results in vaccine and placebo recipients.

Treatment described: roughly 19 received Ad26.COV2.S at low or high dose, single or two shots; 5 received placebo; per-sample allocation not given. Specimen acquisition occurred on day 63 following the initial vaccine or placebo injection. An 18-55-year-old adult in Boston served as donor. An Ad26 vector expressing Wuhan-strain SARS-CoV-2 spike served as the vaccine. This table comes from immunoSEQ multiplex PCR, and its TCRdb copy is limited to in-frame clones, with some not included. In the table there are a few hundred thousand clones, around 90% of which are singletons. This TCR was recovered from a person aged 18 to 59 who received the Ad26.COV2.S COVID-19 vaccine or a placebo. This sample comprised peripheral blood, obtained in a trial of Ad26.COV2.S vaccine versus placebo.

CDR3 DNA: TGTGCCAGCATAACCGGGGGCTGGAATCAGCCCCAGCATTTT. It encodes CASITGGWNQPQHF. This sequence joins TRBV6-5 and TRBJ1-5; the D gene is possibly TRBD1 (6 bases). This CDR3 is built from 14 residues. The V end lost 7 bases, the J end lost 4 bases, and 14 bases lay between the germline ends. CDR1 and CDR2 from the germline V gene are MNHEY and SVGAGI.